This T cell receptor beta chain is drawn from a study of cytomegalovirus exposure and HLA in healthy donors. Study background: As an earlier analysis found, about 179 million T cells yielded over 95 million unique TCR beta sequences.

Notes on the study in general: Sequencing likely produced, as an artifact, a cluster of highly shared sequence variants.

This CDR3 is built from 15 residues. The V gene end was trimmed by 4 bases and the J gene end by 4 bases; junction bases not matched to a gene: 9. Germline V gene lookup returns CDR1 SGHRS and CDR2 YFSETQ. Both 60 Vbeta primers and 13 Jbeta primers went into the PCR. Libraries were prepared by immunoSEQ multiplex PCR; TCRdb keeps only in-frame clonotypes and omits some of them. The data hold roughly 150,000 clones, with 70% to 90% observed a single time. With respect to this clone: Its antigen remains unidentified.

The source is a woman aged 18-30 years in good health and CMV-seronegative. The chain uses TRBV5-1 and TRBJ2-7, with TRBD2 matching 9 bases. Input material: PBMCs. The CDR3 region is CASSELAGAGYEQYF. CDR3 DNA sequence: TGCGCCAGCAGCGAATTAGCGGGAGCGGGGTACGAGCAGTACTTC. The complete variable domain, with remaining parts taken from reference TRBV5-1 and TRBJ2-7, reads KAGVTQTPRYLIKTRGQQVTLSCSPISGHRSVSWYQQTPGQGLQFLFEYFSETQRNKGNFPGRFSGRQFSNSRSEMNVSTLELGDSALYLCASSELAGAGYEQYFGPGTRLTVT.